Following are 25 T cell receptor beta chains from one sample sequenced in a study of T-cell reconstitution after alpha-beta-depleted transplantation in children. For TCRbeta, the library was prepared with unique molecular identifiers. TCRdb reprocessed the PCR reads via MiXCR and lists one record per CDR3 protein. The sample consists of 600,000 to 700,000 distinct CDR3 sequences, roughly 15% of them appearing once. The input for sequencing was PBMCs from the stem cell graft donor, taken from the stem cell graft. These receptors all stem from a human donor who donated a stem cell graft to a child with acute myeloid leukemia.

This chain connects TRBV12-3 or TRBV12-4 to TRBJ1-5; 8 bases are a match to TRBD1. The CDR3 contains 13 residues. The trim removed 6 bases at V and 9 bases at J, leaving 7 bases unmatched. CDR3: CASRTGEVSPQHF. The CDR3 DNA reads TGTGCCAGCAGGACAGGGGAAGTCTCGCCCCAGCATTTT.

This clonotype has a handful of counts. The chain links TRBV7-9 to TRBJ2-3; D possibly corresponds to TRBD2 (7 bases). The CDR3 sequence is 15 residues long. V was clipped by 1 base and J by 6 bases, with 14 bases between them. The V gene's germline CDR1 is SEHNR and CDR2 FQNEAQ (reference sequence). CDR3: CASSLGGGLGDTQYF. The CDR3 DNA sequence: TGTGCCAGCAGCTTAGGCGGGGGCCTCGGGGATACGCAGTATTTT.

This clonotype was recorded at least ten times. This chain links TRBV11-2 with TRBJ1-1; TRBD1 is a possible D gene (6 bases). The CDR3 has 21 amino acids. CDR1 is SGHAT, CDR2 FQNNGV, per germline. V lost 0 bases and J 8 bases, leaving 34 bases between the germline ends. CDR3 loop: CASSLDRGKLQGTAYAIEAFF. The CDR3 coding sequence is TGTGCCAGCAGCTTAGATCGAGGGAAACTACAGGGAACGGCATACGCCATAGAAGCTTTCTTT.

This clonotype was observed many times. The chain is built from TRBV5-1 and TRBJ1-4; possibly TRBD1 for D (5 bases). The germline CDR1 and CDR2 sequences are SGHRS and YFSETQ. The ends were cut back, 0 bases at V and 8 bases at J, with 11 bases in the middle. CDR3 size: 14 residues. CDR3 in amino acids: CASSLGREREKLFF. CDR3 nucleotides: TGCGCCAGCAGCTTGGGCAGGGAAAGGGAAAAACTGTTTTTT.

Points on this clonotype: One junction end does not reproduce the germline sequence, and a read error may be involved. The rearrangement links TRBV7-6 to TRBJ2-7, with D uncertain. Germline CDR1 reads SGHVS; CDR2 reads FNYEAQ. The CDR3 covers 15 residues. This chain's CDR3 is CASSLGSMGSYEQHF. Written as DNA, the CDR3 is TGTGCCAGCAGCCTCGGATCAATGGGTTCCTACGAGCAGCACTTC.

This clonotype was seen a few times. The rearrangement uses TRBV7-2 and TRBJ1-6; D not certain. This CDR3 contains 14 residues. The V end was cut by 7 bases, the J end by 10 bases, with 17 bases between. Germline loops: CDR1 SGHTA, CDR2 FQGNSA. CDR3 sequence reads: CASTYDMVGSPLHF. The CDR3 nucleotides are TGTGCCAGCACCTATGACATGGTAGGCTCACCCCTCCACTTT.

This clonotype was counted ten times or more. The chain combines TRBV29-1 with TRBJ2-3; possibly TRBD1 for D (6 bases). With 7 bases removed from V and 0 bases from J, the gap between germline ends came to 26 bases. Germline V lookup: CDR1 SQVTM, CDR2 ANQGSEA. The CDR3 extends over 18 amino acids. DNA for the CDR3: TGCAGCGCAAAGGACCCTCAGAAGGGGGAGACTAGCACAGATACGCAGTATTTT. Protein: CSAKDPQKGETSTDTQYF.

This clonotype has a count of ten or more. This rearrangement joins TRBV20-1 to TRBJ2-5; D could derive from TRBD1 or TRBD2 (5 bases each). V was cut by 5 bases and J by 1 base, with 11 bases left in between. The CDR3 contains 13 residues. CDR1 is DFQATT, CDR2 SNEGSKA, per germline (reference sequence). This CDR3 reads CSAPPGAQETQYF. The CDR3 coding sequence is TGCAGTGCTCCTCCCGGGGCCCAAGAGACCCAGTACTTC.

Here the CDR3 reads CASRVGGAGELFF. The CDR3 DNA reads as TGTGCCAGCAGAGTGGGAGGGGCCGGGGAGCTGTTTTTT. This chain links TRBV25-1 with TRBJ2-2; 7 bases align to TRBD2. The germline V gene has CDR1 MGHDK and CDR2 SYGVNS. The CDR3 length is 13 residues. The J segment lost 6 bases and the V segment lost 6 bases, leaving 4 bases of the junction unmatched.

This clonotype has a count of ten or more. This chain joins TRBV5-1 and TRBJ1-6, with 10 nucleotides matching TRBD1. From germline, CDR1 is SGHRS and CDR2 YFSETQ. V trimming: 0 bases; J trimming: 9 bases; junction bases outside the gene matches: 3. This CDR3 has 15 amino acids. CDR3 in amino acids: CASSLEGTGVSPLHF. Written as DNA, the CDR3 is TGCGCCAGCAGCTTGGAAGGGACAGGGGTTTCACCCCTCCACTTT.

The chain couples TRBV10-3 to TRBJ1-1; D is undetermined. Trimming shortened V by 3 bases and J by 11 bases, and 13 bases separated the two germline ends. In germline, CDR1 is ENHRY, CDR2 SYGVKD. This CDR3 contains 12 residues. CDR3 residues: CAISENPLAAFF. CDR3 sequence (DNA): TGTGCCATCAGTGAAAACCCCCTCGCGGCTTTCTTT.

The V gene is TRBV13, the J gene TRBJ1-6; D not resolved. The CDR3 is made up of 13 amino acids. Trimming removed 3 bases from V and 8 bases from J, with 8 bases in between. Germline V CDR1 and CDR2: PRHDT, FYEKMQ (reference sequence). The CDR3 loop reads CASSLPSDSPLHF. The DNA of the CDR3 is TGTGCCAGCAGCTTGCCTAGCGATTCACCCCTCCACTTT.

The chain links TRBV12-5 to TRBJ1-1; tentative D call: TRBD1 (6 bases). Germline V gene data show CDR1 as LGHNT and CDR2 as FRNRAP. The CDR3 totals 14 residues. The ends were cut back, 3 bases at V and 1 base at J, with 9 bases in the middle. Here the CDR3 DNA reads TGTGCTAGTGGTTTCCCGACAGGGAACACTGAAGCTTTCTTT. It specifies CASGFPTGNTEAFF.

The rearrangement uses TRBV2 and TRBJ2-1; 10 bases match TRBD2. Germline V gene lookup returns CDR1 SNHLY and CDR2 FYNNEI. The CDR3 consists of 16 residues. Trimming removed 0 bases from V and 8 bases from J; junction bases left unmatched: 7. CDR3 in amino acids: CASSEALSGGTHEQFF. The CDR3 bases are TGTGCCAGCAGTGAAGCTCTTAGCGGGGGGACGCATGAGCAGTTCTTC.

The chain recombines TRBV18 with TRBJ1-1; D gene uncertain. Germline V lookup: CDR1 KGHSH, CDR2 LQKENI. The V gene lost 0 bases and the J gene lost 5 bases, with 10 bases spanning the gap. The CDR3 extends over 14 amino acids. CDR3 amino acids: CASSPPTGVTEAFF. CDR3 DNA: TGTGCCAGCTCACCACCGACGGGAGTTACTGAAGCTTTCTTT.

The chain is built from TRBV7-9 and TRBJ1-4; 11 positions agree with TRBD1. The CDR3 contains 16 residues. V lost 3 bases and J lost 6; bases outside the gene matches: 6. Germline V CDR1 and CDR2: SEHNR, FQNEAQ (reference sequence). DNA for the CDR3: TGTGCCAGCAGCTTCACGCCGGGACAGGGGGATGAAAAACTGTTTTTT. Encoded protein: CASSFTPGQGDEKLFF.

This clonotype was counted at least ten times. The V call is TRBV20-1, the J call TRBJ2-1; 9 nucleotides line up with TRBD1. Trimming removed 1 base from V and 4 bases from J; junction bases left unmatched: 11. The germline CDR1 and CDR2 sequences are DFQATT and SNEGSKA (reference sequence). The CDR3 has 17 amino acids. CDR3 nucleotide sequence: TGCAGTGCTAGAGCAAAGGAAGGACAGGGGAGGTACAATGAGCAGTTCTTC. It yields the protein CSARAKEGQGRYNEQFF.

The gene calls are TRBV5-1 and TRBJ1-4, with TRBD1 as a possible D gene (6 bases). Trimming took off 0 bases at V and 5 bases at J, with 11 bases between the two ends. The germline V gene encodes CDR1 SGHRS and CDR2 YFSETQ. The CDR3 sequence is 15 residues long. CDR3 sequence: CASSLATGLNEKLFF. CDR3 nucleotides: TGCGCCAGCAGCTTGGCTACAGGGTTAAATGAAAAACTGTTTTTT.

The rearrangement links TRBV28 to TRBJ2-7; 8 nucleotides agree with TRBD1. The ends lost 8 bases at V and 0 bases at J; junction bases unmatched: 6. The CDR3 has 14 residues. Looked up from germline, CDR1 is MDHEN and CDR2 is SYDVKM. The CDR3 DNA is TGTGCCAGCCGGGACAGGATGGGCTCCTACGAGCAGTACGTC. It specifies CASRDRMGSYEQYV.

In its sample, this clonotype was seen many times. The chain has TRBV12-3 or TRBV12-4 and TRBJ2-2; tentative D call: TRBD1 (5 bases). The CDR3 is 13 amino acids. The V end was cut by 3 bases, the J end by 7 bases, with 9 bases between. CDR3 residues: CASSFRQGGELFF. The CDR3 coding sequence is TGTGCCAGCAGTTTTCGTCAGGGCGGGGAGCTGTTTTTT.

Comments on this clonotype: A much larger clone is a single base away; this may be a read error. The chain joins TRBV20-1 to TRBJ2-1, with 8 bases fitting TRBD1. Germline CDR1 DFQATT, CDR2 SNEGSKA (reference sequence). CDR3 length: 14 amino acids. CDR3 protein: CSGRGDRIYNEQFF. CDR3 nucleotides: TGCAGTGGTAGAGGGGACAGGATTTACAATGAGCAGTTCTTC.

This clonotype showed up many times. The chain combines TRBV12-3 or TRBV12-4 with TRBJ2-5; unclear D gene. The CDR3 runs to 13 residues. The V end lost 3 bases, the J end lost 5 bases, and 10 bases lay between the germline ends. CDR3 residues: CASSFDVGETQYF. CDR3 DNA: TGTGCCAGCAGTTTTGACGTTGGCGAGACCCAGTACTTC.

This clonotype appeared many times. The chain has TRBV24-1 and TRBJ1-1, with D perhaps TRBD1 (5 bases). Trimming removed 5 bases from V and 4 bases from J, with 10 bases in between. CDR3 size: 13 residues. Per the germline V gene, CDR1 is KGHDR and CDR2 is SFDVKD. As DNA, the CDR3 is TGTGCCACCAGTGCTAGGCAGGGCACTGAAGCTTTCTTT. Protein: CATSARQGTEAFF.

The J gene is TRBJ2-3, the V gene TRBV7-2; the match to TRBD2 covers 8 bases. The CDR3 has 14 amino acids. The trim removed 3 bases at V and 3 bases at J, leaving 2 bases unmatched. Germline-derived CDR1 and CDR2 are SGHTA and FQGNSA. CDR3 sequence reads: CASSFSGTTDTQYF. Here the CDR3 DNA reads TGTGCCAGCAGCTTTAGCGGGACTACAGATACGCAGTATTTT.

The sample holds a few counts of this clonotype. The CDR3 protein is CASSLAVGSGGKETQYF. CDR3 coding DNA: TGCGCCAGCAGCTTGGCCGTCGGTAGCGGGGGGAAAGAGACCCAGTACTTC. The V gene is TRBV5-1, the J gene TRBJ2-5; 10 bases are shared with TRBD2. V lost 0 bases to trimming and J lost 3 bases; unmatched junction nucleotides: 8. Germline CDR1 reads SGHRS; CDR2 reads YFSETQ. The CDR3 has 17 amino acids.